This TCR beta chain was captured by sequencing in a study of human T cells and chemical hapten exposure. On the study more broadly: Investigators sensitized around 2 cm by around 2 cm of upper inner arm skin with 2% DPC.

Ten or more counts support this clonotype. TCRdb analysed the RACE reads with MiXCR anew, one entry per CDR3 protein. The table includes 110,000 to 150,000 distinct CDR3 sequences, roughly 12% detected once. Time point of the sample: patch test 2, 6 weeks after DPC sensitization. Described treatment: therapeutic diphenylcyclopropenone sensitization with weekly scalp DPC. Total RNA extraction was carried out from unfractionated whole blood. V lost 4 bases to trimming and J lost 3 bases, with 13 bases between them. This CDR3 comprises 14 residues. Germline-derived CDR1 and CDR2 are SEHNR and FQNEAQ (reference sequence).

The chain joins TRBV7-9 to TRBJ2-7, with D perhaps matching TRBD1 (6 bases). The receptor's source is a woman between 45 and 60 years old with alopecia areata. Some clones in this sample may be carry-over from other donors' samples. This specimen consisted of whole blood, obtained in connection with sensitization to the hapten diphenylcyclopropenone (DPC). The CDR3 nucleotides are TGTGCCAGCAGCTCCCGGACAGCCCACTACGAGCAGTACTTC. Residues: CASSSRTAHYEQYF.